This T cell receptor beta chain was observed in a study of blood T cell repertoires in COVID-19. Study-wide context: Samples representing acute and convalescent COVID-19 were sourced from the United States, Italy and Spain. From T cells, B-cell-depleted T cells, or PBMCs came the material, which was cDNA or gDNA.

In the study's own analysis: Reference gene primers were amplified, and this amplification served to estimate nucleated cell counts. The data were produced by immunoSEQ multiplex PCR, yet TCRdb's version contains in-frame clones alone and is incomplete. The V and J calls and clone size were taken over from that table, and D and trimming were inferred from the DNA. The sample records roughly 72,000 clones, 79% being singletons. The germline V gene encodes CDR1 GTSNPN and CDR2 SVGIG (reference sequence). V was clipped by 6 bases and J by 5 bases; unmatched bases: 11. This CDR3 has 14 amino acids. The chain recombines TRBV30 with TRBJ2-5, with 8 bases that match TRBD2. This TCR was sampled from an elderly woman with active or convalescent COVID-19. The sequencing input was peripheral blood. The CDR3 is CACAGPGGGETQYF. CDR3 sequence (DNA): TGTGCCTGCGCCGGACCGGGAGGGGGTGAGACCCAGTACTTC.